These 16 T cell receptor beta chains were all obtained from the same sample, sequenced in a study of shared T cell receptors in the human thymus. Sequencing used immunoSEQ multiplex PCR; TCRdb keeps in-frame clones, though not all of them. The sample contains about 380,000 clones, 85% to 95% of which appear only once. The sample consisted of thymocytes. The receptors here all came from a human donor.

The CDR3 DNA sequence: TGTGCCAGCCGTAGGGGGCCCGGGACAGATACGCAGTATTTT. Protein product: CASRRGPGTDTQYF. V and J are TRBV11-1 and TRBJ2-3; TRBD1 matches 7 bases. Germline lookup yields CDR1 SGHAT and CDR2 FQDESV (reference sequence). This CDR3 contains 14 residues. V lost 8 bases and J lost 3; bases outside the gene matches: 8.

The J gene is TRBJ1-5, the V gene TRBV15; D uncertain. Germline assignment: CDR1 LNHNV and CDR2 YYDKDF (reference sequence). Deletions cut 1 base from V and 5 bases from J, with 15 bases between. This CDR3 comprises 16 residues. CDR3 sequence: CATSRGLGPPHQPQHF. CDR3 bases: TGTGCCACCAGCAGAGGACTTGGTCCCCCACATCAGCCCCAGCATTTT. Full variable domain (missing parts from reference TRBV15 and TRBJ1-5): DAMVIQNPRYQVTQFGKPVTLSCSQTLNHNVMYWYQQKSSQAPKLLFHYYDKDFNNEADTPDNFQSRRPNTSFCFLDIRSPGLGDTAMYLCATSRGLGPPHQPQHFGDGTRLSIL.

The chain carries TRBV19 and TRBJ2-7; 9 nucleotides align to TRBD2. After removal of 5 bases from V and 1 base from J, the junction contained 3 bases not matched to a gene. The germline V gene has CDR1 LNHDA and CDR2 SQIVND (reference sequence). The CDR3 has 14 amino acids. The CDR3 protein is CASSLTSGSYEQYF. The CDR3 DNA sequence: TGTGCCAGTAGTCTGACTAGCGGTTCCTACGAGCAGTACTTC.

V is TRBV28 and J is TRBJ1-4, with a possible D match to TRBD1 (5 bases). V dropped 11 bases and J dropped 8 bases, with 18 bases sitting between them. CDR1 is MDHEN, CDR2 SYDVKM, per germline. The CDR3 is 13 residues long. The CDR3 sequence is CAVVGQGGEKLFF. In DNA form, the CDR3 reads TGTGCCGTCGTAGGCCAGGGCGGAGAAAAACTGTTTTTT.

The CDR3 here is CAIPFRNEQYF. Here the CDR3 DNA reads TGTGCCATCCCGTTTCGCAACGAGCAGTACTTC. The chain combines TRBV2 with TRBJ2-7; D gene unclear. Trimming shortened V by 10 bases and J by 5 bases, and 12 bases separated the two germline ends. This CDR3 comprises 11 residues. Germline CDR1 reads SNHLY; CDR2 reads FYNNEI. The variable domain in full, completed from reference TRBV2 and TRBJ2-7, reads EPEVTQTPSHQVTQMGQEVILRCVPISNHLYFYWYRQILGQKVEFLVSFYNNEISEKSEIFDDQFSVERPDGSNFTLKIRSTKLEDSAMYFCAIPFRNEQYFGPGTRLTVT.

The CDR3 nucleotides read TGCGCCAGCAGCCCAGGGACCGGCCGTAGCAATCAGCCCCAGCATTTT. As protein: CASSPGTGRSNQPQHF. The chain has TRBV5-1 and TRBJ1-5; D perhaps matches TRBD1 (5 bases). The length of the CDR3 is 16 residues. V lost 4 bases to trimming and J lost 0 bases, with 14 bases between them. Germline V gene sequence: CDR1 SGHRS, CDR2 YFSETQ.

The chain links TRBV7-8 to TRBJ2-2; D possibly matches TRBD1 or TRBD2 (5 bases each). This CDR3 is built from 16 residues. Between the trimmed V and J ends, which lost 8 bases and 5 bases, there was a span of 21 bases. Germline V gene lookup returns CDR1 SGHVS and CDR2 FQNEAQ. CDR3 region: CASVVDGGSRTGELFF. Written as DNA, the CDR3 is TGTGCCAGCGTAGTCGATGGGGGATCAAGAACCGGGGAGCTGTTTTTT.

The chain is built from TRBV30 and TRBJ2-1, with TRBD2 identical over 7 bases. V was clipped by 0 bases and J by 1 base; unmatched bases: 0. The CDR3 has 14 residues. Germline assignment: CDR1 GTSNPN and CDR2 SVGIG (reference sequence). CDR3 sequence reads: CAWSVRGSYNEQFF. CDR3 coding DNA: TGTGCCTGGAGTGTGCGGGGGTCCTACAATGAGCAGTTCTTC.

The chain is built from TRBV9 and TRBJ2-7; D is undetermined. V was pared by 4 bases and J by 1 base, with 18 bases between. This CDR3 has 16 amino acids. Germline CDR1 reads SGDLS; CDR2 reads YYNGEE. In DNA, the CDR3 is TGTGCCAGCAGCCCGTGTACGGGTGGATTATCCTACGAGCAGTACTTC. Translated: CASSPCTGGLSYEQYF.

The chain links TRBV30 to TRBJ1-5; the match to TRBD1 covers 7 bases. The CDR3 is 13 amino acids. Germline loops: CDR1 GTSNPN, CDR2 SVGIG (reference sequence). Trimming took 2 bases from V and 7 from J; bases not matched to a gene: 5. CDR3 sequence (DNA): TGTGCCTGGAGTTCCAGGGGGGAACAGCCCCAGCATTTT. It translates to CAWSSRGEQPQHF.

V is TRBV28 and J is TRBJ2-3; 9 bases are a match to TRBD2. The germline V gene encodes CDR1 MDHEN and CDR2 SYDVKM. V was clipped by 3 bases and J by 3 bases; unmatched bases: 7. The CDR3 totals 16 residues. For the CDR3, the DNA is TGTGCCAGCAGTTTGGTGGCGGGAGGGGGGACAGATACGCAGTATTTT. It codes for CASSLVAGGGTDTQYF.

The V call is TRBV29-1, the J call TRBJ2-5; D may be TRBD2 (6 bases). Looked up from germline, CDR1 is SQVTM and CDR2 is ANQGSEA. The CDR3 loop spans 12 amino acids. Trimming took 6 bases from V and 4 from J, leaving 12 bases between them. The CDR3 coding sequence is TGCAGCGTGGCCAGGAGGGTAGAGACCCAGTACTTC. This sequence encodes CSVARRVETQYF.

The J gene is TRBJ2-1, the V gene TRBV30; maybe TRBD2 (5 bases). CDR1 is GTSNPN and CDR2 is SVGIG in the germline V gene (reference sequence). The CDR3 is made up of 15 amino acids. V lost 0 bases to trimming and J lost 3 bases, with 12 bases between them. CDR3 DNA sequence: TGTGCCTGGAGTGTATGGGCGGGTGACTACAATGAGCAGTTCTTC. As protein: CAWSVWAGDYNEQFF.

The chain employs TRBV30 and TRBJ2-5, with 10 bases that match TRBD1. This CDR3 spans 18 amino acids. Per the germline V gene, CDR1 is GTSNPN and CDR2 is SVGIG (reference sequence). Losses at the gene ends were 3 bases for V and 3 bases for J; bases not matched to a gene: 16. The CDR3 sequence is CAWRVQSDRDRGEETQYF. DNA for the CDR3: TGTGCCTGGAGAGTGCAGTCAGACCGGGACAGGGGAGAAGAGACCCAGTACTTC.

The rearrangement uses TRBV28 and TRBJ2-7; D is possibly TRBD2 (6 bases). CDR1 is MDHEN, CDR2 SYDVKM, per germline. Trimming pared 5 bases from V and 2 bases from J, leaving 16 bases between. CDR3 length equals 15 residues. The CDR3: CASSPLAGLAYEQYF. CDR3 nucleotides: TGTGCCAGCAGTCCCTTGGCGGGACTCGCCTACGAGCAGTACTTC.

The rearrangement uses TRBV7-9 and TRBJ2-2; TRBD2 aligns across 9 bases. Germline trimming cut 1 base from V and 4 bases from J; bases unmatched to any gene: 7. The CDR3 spans 17 residues. CDR1 and CDR2 (germline): SEHNR, FQNEAQ (reference sequence). CDR3 DNA sequence: TGTGCCAGCAGCTTAGTTGGGCTAGCGGGACTCACCGGGGAGCTGTTTTTT. Its translation: CASSLVGLAGLTGELFF.